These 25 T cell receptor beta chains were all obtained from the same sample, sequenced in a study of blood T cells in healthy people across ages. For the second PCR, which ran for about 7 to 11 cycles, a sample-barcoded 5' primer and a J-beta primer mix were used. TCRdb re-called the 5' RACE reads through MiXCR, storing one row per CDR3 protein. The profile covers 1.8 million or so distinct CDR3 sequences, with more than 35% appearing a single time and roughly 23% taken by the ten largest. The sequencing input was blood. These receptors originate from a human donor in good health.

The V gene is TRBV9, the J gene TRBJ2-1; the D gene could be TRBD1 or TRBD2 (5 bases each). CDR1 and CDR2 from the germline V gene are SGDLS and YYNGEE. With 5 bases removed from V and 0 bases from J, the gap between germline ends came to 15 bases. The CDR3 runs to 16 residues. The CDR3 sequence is CASSGGEGSSYNEQFF. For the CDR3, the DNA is TGTGCCAGCAGTGGGGGTGAGGGAAGCTCCTACAATGAGCAGTTCTTC.

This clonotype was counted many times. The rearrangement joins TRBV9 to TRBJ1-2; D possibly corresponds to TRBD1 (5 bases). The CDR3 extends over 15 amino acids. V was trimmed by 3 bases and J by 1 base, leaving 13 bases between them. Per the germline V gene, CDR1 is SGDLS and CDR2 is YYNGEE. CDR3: CASSAWGGSNYGYTF. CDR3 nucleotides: TGTGCCAGCAGCGCTTGGGGGGGGAGTAACTATGGCTACACCTTC.

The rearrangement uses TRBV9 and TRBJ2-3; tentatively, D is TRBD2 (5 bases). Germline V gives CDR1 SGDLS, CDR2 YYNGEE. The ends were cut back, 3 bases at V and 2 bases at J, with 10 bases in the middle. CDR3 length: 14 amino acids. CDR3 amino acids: CASSAGDYTDTQYF. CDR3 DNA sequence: TGTGCCAGCAGCGCCGGGGATTACACAGATACGCAGTATTTT.

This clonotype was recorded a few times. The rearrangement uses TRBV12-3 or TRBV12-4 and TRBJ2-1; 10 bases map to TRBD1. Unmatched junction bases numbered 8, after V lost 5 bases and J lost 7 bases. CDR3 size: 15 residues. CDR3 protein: CASSRDRGRWNEQFF. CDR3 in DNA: TGTGCCAGCAGTCGGGACAGGGGACGTTGGAATGAGCAGTTCTTC.

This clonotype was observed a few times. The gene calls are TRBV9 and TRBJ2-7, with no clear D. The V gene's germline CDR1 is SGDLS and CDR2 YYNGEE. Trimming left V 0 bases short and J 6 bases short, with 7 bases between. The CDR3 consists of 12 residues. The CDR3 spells CASSVAGSEQYF. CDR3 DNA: TGTGCCAGCAGCGTAGCGGGCTCCGAGCAGTACTTC.

CDR3 nucleotides: TGCGCCAGCAGCTTGGAGGCGGGAACACCCTACAATGAGCAGTTCTTC. Its translation: CASSLEAGTPYNEQFF. The chain has TRBV5-1 and TRBJ2-1; a possible D gene is TRBD2 (6 bases). CDR3 length: 16 amino acids. Germline values: CDR1 SGHRS, CDR2 YFSETQ. Trimming removed 0 bases from V and 2 bases from J, with 12 bases in between. Based on the CDR3 plus reference TRBV5-1 and TRBJ2-1, the full variable domain is KAGVTQTPRYLIKTRGQQVTLSCSPISGHRSVSWYQQTPGQGLQFLFEYFSETQRNKGNFPGRFSGRQFSNSRSEMNVSTLELGDSALYLCASSLEAGTPYNEQFFGPGTRLTVL.

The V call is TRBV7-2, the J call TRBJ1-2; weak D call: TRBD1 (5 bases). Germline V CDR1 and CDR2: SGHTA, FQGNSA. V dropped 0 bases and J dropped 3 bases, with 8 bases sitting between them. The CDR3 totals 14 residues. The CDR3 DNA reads TGTGCCAGCAGCTTAGCGGACAAATACTATGGCTACACCTTC. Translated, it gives CASSLADKYYGYTF.

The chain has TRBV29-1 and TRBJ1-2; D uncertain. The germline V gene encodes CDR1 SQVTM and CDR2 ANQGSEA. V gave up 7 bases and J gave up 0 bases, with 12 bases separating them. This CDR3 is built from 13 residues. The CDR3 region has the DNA TGCAGCGCCGAGACTGGAGCTAACTATGGCTACACCTTC. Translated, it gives CSAETGANYGYTF.

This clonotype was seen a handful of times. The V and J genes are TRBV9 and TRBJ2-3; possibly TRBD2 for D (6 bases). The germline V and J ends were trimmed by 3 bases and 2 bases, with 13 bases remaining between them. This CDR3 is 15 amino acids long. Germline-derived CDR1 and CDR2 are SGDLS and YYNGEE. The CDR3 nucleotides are TGTGCCAGCAGCGCCTCATCGGGGGTCACAGATACGCAGTATTTT. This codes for CASSASSGVTDTQYF.

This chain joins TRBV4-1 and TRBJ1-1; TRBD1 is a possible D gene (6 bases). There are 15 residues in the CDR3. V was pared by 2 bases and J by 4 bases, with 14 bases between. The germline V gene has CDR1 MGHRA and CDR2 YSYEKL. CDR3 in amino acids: CASSQTTGSGTEAFF. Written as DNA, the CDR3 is TGCGCCAGCAGCCAAACCACAGGGAGCGGCACTGAAGCTTTCTTT.

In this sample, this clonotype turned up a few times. This CDR3 reads CASSFSLAGDVNIQYF. The CDR3 DNA is TGTGCCAGCAGCTTCTCACTAGCGGGGGATGTGAACATTCAGTACTTC. The chain combines TRBV5-4 with TRBJ2-4; 11 nucleotides agree with TRBD2. Germline V gene lookup returns CDR1 SGHNT and CDR2 YYREEE (reference sequence). This CDR3 is 16 amino acids long. J was trimmed by 7 bases and V by 2 bases; bases with no gene match: 8.

The CDR3 loop is CASSLGRSMNYGYTF. CDR3 nucleotides: TGTGCCAGCAGCTTAGGCAGGTCGATGAACTATGGCTACACCTTC. The chain recombines TRBV7-9 with TRBJ1-2, with unresolved D. The ends were cut back, 1 base at V and 2 bases at J, with 11 bases in the middle. The CDR3 spans 15 residues. The germline V gene has CDR1 SEHNR and CDR2 FQNEAQ (reference sequence).

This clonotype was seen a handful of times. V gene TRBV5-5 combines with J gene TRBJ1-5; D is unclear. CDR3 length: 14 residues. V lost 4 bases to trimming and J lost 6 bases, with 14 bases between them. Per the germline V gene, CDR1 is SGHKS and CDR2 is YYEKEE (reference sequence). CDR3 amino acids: CASSSLALGQPQHF. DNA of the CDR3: TGTGCCAGCAGCAGTCTAGCCCTCGGTCAGCCCCAGCATTTT.

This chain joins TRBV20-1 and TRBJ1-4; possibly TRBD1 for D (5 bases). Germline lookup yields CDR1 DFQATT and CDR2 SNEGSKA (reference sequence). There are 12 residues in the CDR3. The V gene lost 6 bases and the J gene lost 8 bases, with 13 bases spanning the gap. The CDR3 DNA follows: TGCAGTGCAACTCAGGGAAACGAAAAACTGTTTTTT. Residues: CSATQGNEKLFF.

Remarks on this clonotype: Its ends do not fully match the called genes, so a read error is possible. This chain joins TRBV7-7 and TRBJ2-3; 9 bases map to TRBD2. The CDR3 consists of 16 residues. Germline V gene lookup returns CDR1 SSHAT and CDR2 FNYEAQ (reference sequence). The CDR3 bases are TGTGCTAGCAGCTCGGGTAGCGGGGGTTTTTGGGATACGCAGTATTTT. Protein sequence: CASSSGSGGFWDTQYF.

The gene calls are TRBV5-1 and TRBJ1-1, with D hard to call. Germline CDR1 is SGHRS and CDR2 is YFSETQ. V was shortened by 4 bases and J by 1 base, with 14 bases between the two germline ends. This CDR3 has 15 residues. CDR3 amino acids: CASSRSMVRNTEAFF. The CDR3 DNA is TGCGCCAGCAGCCGGAGTATGGTTAGGAACACTGAAGCTTTCTTT.

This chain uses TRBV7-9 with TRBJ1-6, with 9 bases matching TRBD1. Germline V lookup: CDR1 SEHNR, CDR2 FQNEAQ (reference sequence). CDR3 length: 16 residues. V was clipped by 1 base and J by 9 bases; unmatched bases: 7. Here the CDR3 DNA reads TGTGCCAGCAGCTTAGGCAACAGGGGGCCAGTTTCACCCCTCCACTTT. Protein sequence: CASSLGNRGPVSPLHF.

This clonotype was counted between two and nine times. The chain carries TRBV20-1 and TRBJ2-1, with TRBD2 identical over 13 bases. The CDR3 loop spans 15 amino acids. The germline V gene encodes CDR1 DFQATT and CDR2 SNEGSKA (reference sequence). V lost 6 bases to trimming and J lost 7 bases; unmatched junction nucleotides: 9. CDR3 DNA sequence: TGCAGTGCGCCGGATCGACTAGCGGGGGGAAATGAGCAGTTCTTC. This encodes CSAPDRLAGGNEQFF.

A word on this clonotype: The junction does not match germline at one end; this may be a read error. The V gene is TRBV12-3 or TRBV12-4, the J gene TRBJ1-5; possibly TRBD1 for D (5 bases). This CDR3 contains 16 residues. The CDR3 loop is CACSFGAGYSNQPQHF. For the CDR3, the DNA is TGTGCCTGCAGTTTCGGGGCAGGTTATAGCAATCAGCCCCAGCATTTT.

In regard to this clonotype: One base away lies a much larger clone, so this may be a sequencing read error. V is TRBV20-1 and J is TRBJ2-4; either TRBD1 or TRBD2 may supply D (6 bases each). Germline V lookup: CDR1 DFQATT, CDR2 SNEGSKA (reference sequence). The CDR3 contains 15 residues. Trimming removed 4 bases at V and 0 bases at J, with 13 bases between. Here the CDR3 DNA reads TGCAGTGCTATCGCGGGACAAGGAGCCAAAAACATTCAGTACTTC. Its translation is CSAIAGQGAKNIQYF.

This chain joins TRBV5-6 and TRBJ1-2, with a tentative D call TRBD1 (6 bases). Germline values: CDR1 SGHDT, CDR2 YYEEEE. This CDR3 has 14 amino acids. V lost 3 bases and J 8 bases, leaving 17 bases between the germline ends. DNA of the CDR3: TGTGCCAGCAGCTCCGTTAGACAGGATCGGGGCTACACCTTC. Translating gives CASSSVRQDRGYTF.

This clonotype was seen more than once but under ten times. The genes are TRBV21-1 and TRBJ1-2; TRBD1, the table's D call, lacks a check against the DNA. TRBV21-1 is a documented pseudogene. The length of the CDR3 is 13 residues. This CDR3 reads CAVTGGANYGYTF. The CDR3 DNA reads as TGTGCCGTCACAGGGGGCGCTAACTATGGCTACACCTTC.

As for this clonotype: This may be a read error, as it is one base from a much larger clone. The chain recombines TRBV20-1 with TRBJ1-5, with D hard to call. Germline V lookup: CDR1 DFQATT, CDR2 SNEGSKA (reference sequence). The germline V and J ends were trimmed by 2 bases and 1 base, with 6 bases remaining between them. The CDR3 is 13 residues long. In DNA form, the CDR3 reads TGCAGTGCTAGATCCAAGAGCAATCAGCCCCAGCATTTT. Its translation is CSARSKSNQPQHF.

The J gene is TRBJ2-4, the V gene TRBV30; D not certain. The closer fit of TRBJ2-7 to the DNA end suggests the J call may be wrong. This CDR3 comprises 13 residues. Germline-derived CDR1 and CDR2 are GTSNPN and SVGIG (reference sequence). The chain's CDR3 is CAWRGRGVDEQYF. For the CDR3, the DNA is TGTGCCTGGAGGGGTCGTGGAGTCGACGAGCAGTACTTC.

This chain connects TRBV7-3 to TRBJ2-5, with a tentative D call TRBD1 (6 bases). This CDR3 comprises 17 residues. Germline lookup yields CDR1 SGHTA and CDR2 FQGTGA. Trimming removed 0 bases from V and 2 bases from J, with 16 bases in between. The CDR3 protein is CASSLTLGETGQETQYF. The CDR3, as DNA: TGTGCCAGCAGCTTAACGTTAGGCGAGACAGGTCAAGAGACCCAGTACTTC. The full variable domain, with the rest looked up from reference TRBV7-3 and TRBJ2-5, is GAGVSQTPSNKVTEKGKYVELRCDPISGHTALYWYRQSLGQGPEFLIYFQGTGAADDSGLPNDRFFAVRPEGSVSTLKIQRTERGDSAVYLCASSLTLGETGQETQYFGPGTRLLVL.